The rows below give T cell receptor beta chains drawn from one sample of a study of T cell repertoires in cytomegalovirus infection. TCRdb fed the reads into MiXCR, producing one record per CDR3 protein. The sample lists about 740,000 distinct CDR3 sequences; 35% to 45% were seen once. Material: PBMCs. The receptors stem from a human donor in good health (CMV status not recorded). Some clones in this sample may be carry-over from other donors' samples. The CDR3 runs from the conserved cysteine through the conserved F or W. The order of the fields is J gene, D gene, clone size, V gene, CDR3 DNA, CDR3 protein. D genes are given only for firm matches. A row's size may be missing; if present it is once, few, many or a size class.

>TRBJ2-4|NA|few|TRBV7-9
TGTGCCAGCAGCCCTGGGGTGAGGAAAAACATTCAGTACTTC
CASSPGVRKNIQYF
>TRBJ2-3|NA|NA|TRBV6-1
TGTGCCAGCAGTGAATTTCCCTACGGAACAGATACGCAGTATTTT
CASSEFPYGTDTQYF
>TRBJ1-3|NA|NA|TRBV5-1
TGCGCCAGCAGCTTGGATGGGGGCTTATTAAACACCATATATTTT
CASSLDGGLLNTIYF
>TRBJ1-2|NA|few|TRBV19
TGTGCCAGTAGTATCCCAGACTATGGCTACACCTTC
CASSIPDYGYTF
>TRBJ2-7|TRBD2|few|TRBV6-6
TGTGCCAGCAAGAGCGGGACTAACCCCTACGAGCAGTACTTC
CASKSGTNPYEQYF
>TRBJ1-3|TRBD1|NA|TRBV20-1
TGCAGTGCTAGACGACAGGGAGAACTACCTGGAAACACCATATATTTT
CSARRQGELPGNTIYF
>TRBJ2-5|TRBD2|few|TRBV10-3
TGTGCCACCAGGGAACGGGAGGGGCAAGAGACCCAGTACTTC
CATREREGQETQYF
>TRBJ2-7|TRBD1|few|TRBV9
TGTGCCAGCAGCGCAACCGGGACAGACCCCTACGAGCAGTACTTC
CASSATGTDPYEQYF
>TRBJ1-2|NA|NA|TRBV28
TGTGCCAGCAGTGCAACTTCAGTCATATGTGACTACACCTTC
CASSATSVICDYTF
>TRBJ2-5|NA|few|TRBV20-1
TGCAGTGCTACGCGCCTGTCACAGACGAAAGAGACCCAGTACTTC
CSATRLSQTKETQYF
>TRBJ2-1|NA|NA|TRBV7-9
TGTGCCAGCAGCTTACTTAAAGGCCAGGGGATCAATGAGCAGTTCTTC
CASSLLKGQGINEQFF
>TRBJ2-7|TRBD2|few|TRBV28
TGTGCCAGCGCCCGAACTAGCGGGAGCTACGAGCAGTACTTC
CASARTSGSYEQYF
>TRBJ1-1|TRBD1|NA|TRBV11-3
TGTGCCAGCAGCTTAAGAGGGGGCATGACTGAATCTTTCTTT
CASSLRGGMTESFF